Listed below are T cell receptor beta chains from one sample, sequenced in a study of shared T cell receptors in the human thymus. Produced via immunoSEQ multiplex PCR; TCRdb's table is partial and in-frame only. The profile shows roughly 660,000 clones, around 89% of them singletons. These data were also filed under a second study, of human thymus T cells.

The specimen was thymocytes. These receptors were obtained from a boy younger than two with a congenital heart defect. The CDR3 runs from the conserved cysteine through the conserved F or W. D genes are given only for firm matches. Clone size is shown for a subset of rows, as once, few, many or a class of expanded clone.

D: TRBD2
J: TRBJ2-5
size: .
length: 14
V: TRBV29-1
DNA: TGCAGCGGGGCGAAGCGGGAGACGGCAGAGACCCAGTACTTC
CDR3: CSGAKRETAETQYF

D: TRBD1
J: TRBJ1-1
size: .
length: 18
V: TRBV5-1
DNA: TGCGCCAGCAGCTTGGTTCCCGGGACAGGGGGTAAGAACACTGAAGCTTTCTTT
CDR3: CASSLVPGTGGKNTEAFF

D: .
J: TRBJ1-2
size: .
length: 13
V: TRBV14
DNA: TGTGCCAGCAGCCGGACAGCTAACTATGGCTACACCTTC
CDR3: CASSRTANYGYTF

D: .
J: TRBJ1-2
size: .
length: 15
V: TRBV4-1
DNA: TGCGCCAGCAGCCACCCTAAGGAGGACCCCCGGGGCTACACCTTC
CDR3: CASSHPKEDPRGYTF

D: .
J: TRBJ2-1
size: .
length: 20
V: TRBV4-3
DNA: TGCGCCAGCAGCCAAGGTATGAAAGTTGTGGGCTCTGTCCCCTACAATGAGCAGTTCTTC
CDR3: CASSQGMKVVGSVPYNEQFF

D: .
J: TRBJ2-4
size: .
length: 16
V: TRBV6-1
DNA: TGTGCCAGCAGTGAAAGGCGGTTGATGGCGAAAAACATTCAGTACTTC
CDR3: CASSERRLMAKNIQYF

D: .
J: TRBJ2-3
size: .
length: 14
V: TRBV27
DNA: TGTGCCAGCAGTTACCAGCGGAGCACAGATACGCAGTATTTT
CDR3: CASSYQRSTDTQYF

D: .
J: TRBJ2-7
size: .
length: 9
V: TRBV7-8
DNA: TGTGCCAGCGGGGCTGAGCAGTACTTC
CDR3: CASGAEQYF

D: .
J: TRBJ1-3
size: .
length: 17
V: TRBV15
DNA: TGTGCCACCAGCAGAGATAACAGTCCCTCCTCTGGAAACACCATATATTTT
CDR3: CATSRDNSPSSGNTIYF

D: .
J: TRBJ2-3
size: .
length: 12
V: TRBV5-1
DNA: TGCGCCAGCAGGCAGGTATCAGATACGCAGTATTTT
CDR3: CASRQVSDTQYF

D: TRBD2
J: TRBJ2-7
size: .
length: 16
V: TRBV11-2
DNA: TGTGCCAGCAGCTTAACCTGGGAGGGCCCCACCTACGAGCAGTACTTC
CDR3: CASSLTWEGPTYEQYF

D: .
J: TRBJ2-6
size: .
length: 13
V: TRBV30
DNA: TGTGCCTCCACAGGGTCTGGGGCCAACGTCCTGACTTTC
CDR3: CASTGSGANVLTF

D: .
J: TRBJ1-5
size: .
length: 14
V: TRBV5-6
DNA: TGTGCCAGCAGCTTCGGGGGGCGGAATCAGCCCCAGCATTTT
CDR3: CASSFGGRNQPQHF

D: TRBD2
J: TRBJ2-3
size: .
length: 15
V: TRBV6-5
DNA: TGTGCCAGCAGCCCCCGGGACTACAGCACAGATACGCAGTATTTT
CDR3: CASSPRDYSTDTQYF

D: TRBD1
J: TRBJ1-2
size: .
length: 15
V: TRBV5-5
DNA: TGTGCCAGCACACGACAGGGGGCGGGGGACTATGGCTACACCTTC
CDR3: CASTRQGAGDYGYTF

D: TRBD1
J: TRBJ2-7
size: few
length: 18
V: TRBV10-2
DNA: TGCGCCAGCAGTGAGTCCCCACTGTCCCGGGACAGAACCTACGAGCAGTACTTC
CDR3: CASSESPLSRDRTYEQYF

D: TRBD1
J: TRBJ1-2
size: once
length: 18
V: TRBV15
DNA: TGTGCCACCAGCTCCCCGAGGGAGACAGGGACTGCTAACTATGGCTACACCTTC
CDR3: CATSSPRETGTANYGYTF

D: TRBD1
J: TRBJ1-1
size: .
length: 13
V: TRBV11-3
DNA: TGTGCCACCAACAGGGGGCACCACACTGAAGCTTTCTTT
CDR3: CATNRGHHTEAFF

D: TRBD2
J: TRBJ2-1
size: .
length: 15
V: TRBV30
DNA: TGTGCCTGGAGTGTTGGACTAGCGGGAGGTCTTGAGCAGTTCTTC
CDR3: CAWSVGLAGGLEQFF

D: .
J: TRBJ1-4
size: few
length: 14
V: TRBV19
DNA: TGTGCCAGTCGATTCGGAGGGGTGGATGAAAAACTGTTTTTT
CDR3: CASRFGGVDEKLFF

D: TRBD2
J: TRBJ2-5
size: .
length: 15
V: TRBV29-1
DNA: TGCAGCGTTGGGGCAGCGGGAGCTTACGAAGAGACCCAGTACTTC
CDR3: CSVGAAGAYEETQYF

D: .
J: TRBJ2-1
size: .
length: 13
V: TRBV9
DNA: TGTGCCAGCAGCTTAGAACAGGACAATGAGCAGTTCTTC
CDR3: CASSLEQDNEQFF